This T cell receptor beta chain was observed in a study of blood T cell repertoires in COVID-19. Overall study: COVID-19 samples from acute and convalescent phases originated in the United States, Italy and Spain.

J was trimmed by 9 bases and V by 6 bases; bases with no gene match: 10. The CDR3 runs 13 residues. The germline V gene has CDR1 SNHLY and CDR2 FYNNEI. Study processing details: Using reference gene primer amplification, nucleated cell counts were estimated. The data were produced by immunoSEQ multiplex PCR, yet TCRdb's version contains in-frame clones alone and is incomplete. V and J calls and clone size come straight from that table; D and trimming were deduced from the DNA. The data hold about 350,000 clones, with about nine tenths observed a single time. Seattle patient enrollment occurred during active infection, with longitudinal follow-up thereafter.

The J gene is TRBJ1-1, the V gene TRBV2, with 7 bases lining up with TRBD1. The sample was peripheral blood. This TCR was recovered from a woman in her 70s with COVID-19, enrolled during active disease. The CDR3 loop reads CASRDQTGAQAFF. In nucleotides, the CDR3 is TGTGCCAGCAGGGACCAAACAGGGGCGCAAGCTTTCTTT.